This is a list of T cell receptor beta chains from one sample in a study of T cell responses to AZD1222 COVID-19 vaccine. Sequencing used immunoSEQ multiplex PCR; TCRdb keeps in-frame clones, though not all of them. The sample has about 100,000 clones, 90% seen once. The starting material was peripheral blood, obtained on day 0 of AZD1222 vaccination. Receptors originate from an adult in good health. Each CDR3 is given with its conserved first and last residue. A D gene is named only where the DNA matches it firmly. Clone size is stated in some rows and not others, as once, few, many or a class when expanded.

j_call: TRBJ2-1
v_call: TRBV29-1
clone_size: -
d_call: -
cdr3_aa: CSVGLPGRSYNEQFF
cdr3_nt: TGCAGCGTCGGACTGCCAGGTCGTTCCTACAATGAGCAGTTCTTC

j_call: TRBJ2-5
v_call: TRBV5-1
clone_size: -
d_call: TRBD2
cdr3_aa: CASSLVLLTTSGEQETQYF
cdr3_nt: TGCGCCAGCAGCTTGGTCCTGCTCACGACTAGCGGGGAACAAGAGACCCAGTACTTC

j_call: TRBJ1-1
v_call: TRBV5-6
clone_size: -
d_call: TRBD1
cdr3_aa: CASSLAGTGNGYTEAFF
cdr3_nt: TGTGCCAGCAGCTTGGCCGGGACAGGGAACGGGTACACTGAAGCTTTCTTT

j_call: TRBJ2-3
v_call: TRBV6-6
clone_size: -
d_call: -
cdr3_aa: CASRGGEQYF
cdr3_nt: TGTGCCAGCCGCGGAGGGGAACAGTATTTT

j_call: TRBJ2-2
v_call: TRBV10-3
clone_size: -
d_call: TRBD2
cdr3_aa: CAISGTSGGAGGELFF
cdr3_nt: TGTGCCATCAGTGGGACTAGCGGGGGGGCTGGTGGGGAGCTGTTTTTT

j_call: TRBJ2-7
v_call: TRBV4-1
clone_size: once
d_call: TRBD1
cdr3_aa: CASSQDPDREWEQYF
cdr3_nt: TGCGCCAGCAGCCAAGACCCCGACAGGGAATGGGAGCAGTACTTC

j_call: TRBJ2-2
v_call: TRBV5-1
clone_size: -
d_call: -
cdr3_aa: CASSLWTVANTGELFF
cdr3_nt: TGCGCCAGCAGCCTTTGGACAGTTGCGAACACCGGGGAGCTGTTTTTT

j_call: TRBJ1-5
v_call: TRBV6-1
clone_size: -
d_call: -
cdr3_aa: CASSARTPYSNQPQHF
cdr3_nt: TGTGCCAGCAGTGCCCGGACACCATATAGCAATCAGCCCCAGCATTTT

j_call: TRBJ2-3
v_call: TRBV7-3
clone_size: -
d_call: TRBD2
cdr3_aa: CASSLQAGRGDTQYF
cdr3_nt: TGTGCCAGCAGCTTACAAGCGGGGAGAGGAGATACGCAGTATTTT

j_call: TRBJ2-2
v_call: TRBV7-8
clone_size: -
d_call: TRBD1
cdr3_aa: CASSFNRGRELFF
cdr3_nt: TGTGCCAGCAGCTTCAACAGGGGAAGGGAGCTGTTTTTT

j_call: TRBJ1-1
v_call: TRBV5-1
clone_size: -
d_call: TRBD1
cdr3_aa: CASSNLRGGQNTEAFF
cdr3_nt: TGCGCCAGCAGCAATCTAAGAGGGGGCCAGAACACTGAAGCTTTCTTT

j_call: TRBJ2-7
v_call: TRBV2
clone_size: -
d_call: -
cdr3_aa: CASSGGRTAYEQYF
cdr3_nt: TGTGCCAGCAGTGGGGGTCGGACGGCCTACGAGCAGTACTTC

j_call: TRBJ2-2
v_call: TRBV18
clone_size: -
d_call: -
cdr3_aa: CASSPTPGHTGELFF
cdr3_nt: TGTGCCAGCTCCCCGACGCCGGGACACACCGGGGAGCTGTTTTTT

j_call: TRBJ2-1
v_call: TRBV19
clone_size: once
d_call: -
cdr3_aa: CASRVWGDDNEQFF
cdr3_nt: TGTGCCAGTAGGGTGTGGGGGGACGACAATGAGCAGTTCTTC

j_call: TRBJ1-1
v_call: TRBV5-6
clone_size: -
d_call: -
cdr3_aa: CASSLYWGENTEAFF
cdr3_nt: TGTGCCAGCAGCTTGTACTGGGGGGAGAACACTGAAGCTTTCTTT

j_call: TRBJ1-2
v_call: TRBV9
clone_size: -
d_call: TRBD1
cdr3_aa: CASSTDREYGYTF
cdr3_nt: TGTGCCAGCAGCACAGACAGGGAGTATGGCTACACCTTC

j_call: TRBJ1-2
v_call: TRBV24-1
clone_size: -
d_call: -
cdr3_aa: CATSGYRYGYTF
cdr3_nt: TGTGCCACCAGTGGGTACAGATATGGCTACACCTTC

j_call: TRBJ2-7
v_call: TRBV7-6
clone_size: -
d_call: -
cdr3_aa: CASSPREDEQYF
cdr3_nt: TGTGCCAGCAGCCCCCGTGAGGACGAGCAGTACTTC

j_call: TRBJ1-1
v_call: TRBV7-9
clone_size: -
d_call: -
cdr3_aa: CASSNELNTEAFF
cdr3_nt: TGTGCCAGCAGCAATGAATTGAACACTGAAGCTTTCTTT

j_call: TRBJ2-2
v_call: TRBV20-1
clone_size: -
d_call: -
cdr3_aa: CSASQGADTGELFF
cdr3_nt: TGCAGTGCTAGTCAGGGCGCGGACACCGGGGAGCTGTTTTTT

j_call: TRBJ2-1
v_call: TRBV30
clone_size: -
d_call: -
cdr3_aa: CAWGYGGDNEQFF
cdr3_nt: TGTGCCTGGGGCTACGGAGGGGACAATGAGCAGTTCTTC

j_call: TRBJ1-4
v_call: TRBV3-1/TRBV3-2
clone_size: -
d_call: -
cdr3_aa: CASSQDYWGGDEKLFF
cdr3_nt: TGTGCCAGCAGCCAAGATTACTGGGGAGGGGATGAAAAACTGTTTTTT

j_call: TRBJ2-4
v_call: TRBV5-6
clone_size: -
d_call: -
cdr3_aa: CASSFSGNIQYF
cdr3_nt: TGTGCCAGCAGCTTTAGTGGGAACATTCAGTACTTC

j_call: TRBJ1-2
v_call: TRBV3-1/TRBV3-2
clone_size: once
d_call: -
cdr3_aa: CASSQVGGDGYTF
cdr3_nt: TGTGCCAGCAGCCAAGTAGGGGGGGACGGCTACACCTTC

j_call: TRBJ1-1
v_call: TRBV18
clone_size: -
d_call: -
cdr3_aa: CASSPETGVNTEAFF
cdr3_nt: TGTGCCAGCTCACCCGAGACAGGAGTTAACACTGAAGCTTTCTTT

j_call: TRBJ1-2
v_call: TRBV7-2
clone_size: -
d_call: TRBD1
cdr3_aa: CASSVDRGNYGYTF
cdr3_nt: TGTGCCAGCAGCGTCGACAGGGGTAACTATGGCTACACCTTC

j_call: TRBJ1-5
v_call: TRBV7-6
clone_size: -
d_call: -
cdr3_aa: CASSLDAGQPQHF
cdr3_nt: TGTGCCAGCAGCTTAGATGCGGGGCAGCCCCAGCATTTT

j_call: TRBJ2-3
v_call: TRBV28
clone_size: -
d_call: -
cdr3_aa: CASSLSPVAGWGDTQYF
cdr3_nt: TGTGCCAGCAGTTTATCTCCCGTCGCTGGGTGGGGAGATACGCAGTATTTT

j_call: TRBJ1-6
v_call: TRBV14
clone_size: -
d_call: -
cdr3_aa: CASSQVAQGGSPLHF
cdr3_nt: TGTGCCAGCAGCCAAGTAGCACAGGGCGGTTCACCCCTCCACTTT

j_call: TRBJ1-1
v_call: TRBV27
clone_size: -
d_call: -
cdr3_aa: CASSLARNLGQAFF
cdr3_nt: TGTGCCAGCAGTTTGGCCCGCAATTTAGGTCAAGCTTTCTTT

j_call: TRBJ2-5
v_call: TRBV15
clone_size: -
d_call: -
cdr3_aa: CATSSRVRETQYF
cdr3_nt: TGTGCCACCAGCAGTAGGGTGCGAGAGACCCAGTACTTC

j_call: TRBJ2-1
v_call: TRBV5-1
clone_size: -
d_call: -
cdr3_aa: CASSLWGNEQFF
cdr3_nt: TGCGCCAGCAGCTTATGGGGAAATGAGCAGTTCTTC

j_call: TRBJ1-3
v_call: TRBV7-6
clone_size: -
d_call: -
cdr3_aa: CASSPQTSSGNTIYF
cdr3_nt: TGTGCCAGCAGCCCACAGACGAGCTCTGGAAACACCATATATTTT

j_call: TRBJ1-4
v_call: TRBV5-1
clone_size: -
d_call: TRBD1
cdr3_aa: CASSPRQGKEKLFF
cdr3_nt: TGCGCCAGCAGCCCAAGACAGGGAAAGGAAAAACTGTTTTTT

j_call: TRBJ1-2
v_call: TRBV18
clone_size: few
d_call: TRBD1
cdr3_aa: CASSPNTGGDGYTF
cdr3_nt: TGTGCCAGCTCACCGAATACAGGGGGGGACGGCTACACCTTC

j_call: TRBJ1-5
v_call: TRBV3-1/TRBV3-2
clone_size: -
d_call: -
cdr3_aa: CASSPSGDQPQHF
cdr3_nt: TGTGCCAGCAGCCCCTCCGGAGATCAGCCCCAGCATTTT

j_call: TRBJ2-7
v_call: TRBV5-6
clone_size: -
d_call: -
cdr3_aa: CASSLEGVGSDEQYF
cdr3_nt: TGTGCCAGCAGCTTAGAGGGGGTGGGATCCGACGAGCAGTACTTC

j_call: TRBJ1-2
v_call: TRBV4-1
clone_size: -
d_call: -
cdr3_aa: CASSQDPRTLGYTF
cdr3_nt: TGCGCCAGCAGCCAAGACCCACGGACGTTAGGCTACACCTTC

j_call: TRBJ1-1
v_call: TRBV5-1
clone_size: -
d_call: -
cdr3_aa: CASSGENTEAFF
cdr3_nt: TGCGCCAGCAGCGGGGAGAACACTGAAGCTTTCTTT

j_call: TRBJ2-7
v_call: TRBV11-2
clone_size: -
d_call: -
cdr3_aa: CASSMLYEQYF
cdr3_nt: TGTGCCAGCAGCATGCTGTACGAGCAGTACTTC

j_call: TRBJ1-6
v_call: TRBV28
clone_size: once
d_call: -
cdr3_aa: CASSFPGGESSPLHF
cdr3_nt: TGTGCCAGCAGTTTTCCCGGGGGAGAATCTTCACCCCTCCACTTT

j_call: TRBJ2-3
v_call: TRBV3-1/TRBV3-2
clone_size: -
d_call: -
cdr3_aa: CASSQDTSSSGTDTQYF
cdr3_nt: TGTGCCAGCAGCCAGGACACCTCTTCTAGCGGCACAGATACGCAGTATTTT

j_call: TRBJ1-1
v_call: TRBV15
clone_size: -
d_call: TRBD1
cdr3_aa: CATSSQGAGAFF
cdr3_nt: TGTGCCACCAGCAGCCAGGGGGCGGGAGCTTTCTTT

j_call: TRBJ1-3
v_call: TRBV6-5
clone_size: -
d_call: TRBD1
cdr3_aa: CATSTGDGNTIYF
cdr3_nt: TGTGCCACCTCGACAGGGGACGGAAACACCATATATTTT

j_call: TRBJ1-1
v_call: TRBV27
clone_size: few
d_call: -
cdr3_aa: CASSLSRNTEAFF
cdr3_nt: TGTGCCAGCAGTTTATCAAGGAACACTGAAGCTTTCTTT

j_call: TRBJ1-2
v_call: TRBV2
clone_size: -
d_call: -
cdr3_aa: CASKVSVGGYTF
cdr3_nt: TGTGCCAGCAAGGTATCGGTAGGTGGCTACACCTTC

j_call: TRBJ1-6
v_call: TRBV5-6
clone_size: -
d_call: -
cdr3_aa: CASNQDSYNSPLHF
cdr3_nt: TGTGCCAGCAACCAGGACAGTTATAATTCACCCCTCCACTTT

j_call: TRBJ1-3
v_call: TRBV28
clone_size: -
d_call: -
cdr3_aa: CASSPPEDSGNTIYF
cdr3_nt: TGTGCCAGCAGCCCGCCGGAAGACTCTGGAAACACCATATATTTT

j_call: TRBJ1-2
v_call: TRBV27
clone_size: -
d_call: TRBD1
cdr3_aa: CASSPTTTGDYGYTF
cdr3_nt: TGTGCCAGCAGTCCGACCACGACAGGGGACTATGGCTACACCTTC

j_call: TRBJ1-4
v_call: TRBV11-2
clone_size: -
d_call: -
cdr3_aa: CASSSDSTNEKLFF
cdr3_nt: TGTGCCAGCAGCTCAGATTCAACTAATGAAAAACTGTTTTTT

j_call: TRBJ1-3
v_call: TRBV29-1
clone_size: -
d_call: -
cdr3_aa: CSVEDPYREERNTIYF
cdr3_nt: TGCAGCGTTGAAGATCCTTACAGGGAGGAGAGAAACACCATATATTTT

j_call: TRBJ1-2
v_call: TRBV6-5
clone_size: -
d_call: -
cdr3_aa: CASSSKDSYGYTF
cdr3_nt: TGTGCCAGCAGTTCCAAGGACAGCTATGGCTACACCTTC

j_call: TRBJ2-7
v_call: TRBV11-2
clone_size: -
d_call: -
cdr3_aa: CASSAHPVHYEQYF
cdr3_nt: TGTGCCAGCAGCGCCCACCCCGTTCACTACGAGCAGTACTTC

j_call: TRBJ1-5
v_call: TRBV12-3/TRBV12-4
clone_size: -
d_call: -
cdr3_aa: CASSLGVGQPQHF
cdr3_nt: TGTGCCAGCAGTTTGGGGGTAGGGCAGCCCCAGCATTTT

j_call: TRBJ1-1
v_call: TRBV5-1
clone_size: -
d_call: -
cdr3_aa: CASSLSGGDTEAFF
cdr3_nt: TGCGCCAGCAGCTTGTCTGGGGGGGACACTGAAGCTTTCTTT

j_call: TRBJ1-4
v_call: TRBV3-1/TRBV3-2
clone_size: -
d_call: -
cdr3_aa: CASSQVAPATNEKLFF
cdr3_nt: TGTGCCAGCAGCCAAGTTGCGCCAGCAACTAATGAAAAACTGTTTTTT

j_call: TRBJ2-7
v_call: TRBV19
clone_size: -
d_call: TRBD1
cdr3_aa: CASSISNRGHEQYF
cdr3_nt: TGTGCCAGTAGTATTAGCAACAGGGGGCACGAGCAGTACTTC